This paragraph reports one T cell receptor (beta chain). Its antigen is unknown. The germline gives CDR1 PRHDT, CDR2 FYEKMQ (reference sequence). The V gene end was trimmed by 5 bases and the J gene end by 2 bases; junction bases not matched to a gene: 8. The CDR3 has 17 residues. Libraries were prepared by immunoSEQ multiplex PCR; TCRdb keeps only in-frame clonotypes and omits some of them. The table records over 20,000 clones, over 80% of them present only once. The data stem from a study of lymphopenia after photon versus proton radiotherapy. Study-level results: Oligoclonal CD8+ Temra expansion after nadir drove photon patients' diversity drop. Under photons, naive T cells and diversity fell while effector/memory populations rose. In patients who died, overall survival fell as post-nadir TCR diversity dropped more.

Sequencing was performed on peripheral blood, taken from a patient treated with photon-based radiotherapy. This clonotype originated in a woman in her forties or fifties with pancreatic cancer. The chain employs TRBV13 and TRBJ2-3, with 12 positions matching TRBD2. CDR3 coding DNA: TGTGCCAGCAGCCAAACCGGGACTAGCGGGTTCACAGATACGCAGTATTTT. It translates to CASSQTGTSGFTDTQYF.